The clone carrying this TCR beta chain was seen only once. This sample stems from a study of OX40 agonist ivuxolimab in advanced cancers. Trimming shortened V by 7 bases and J by 1 base, and 8 bases separated the two germline ends. This CDR3 has 12 residues. The germline gives CDR1 MNHNY, CDR2 SVGAGI (reference sequence). Clones were sequenced by immunoSEQ multiplex PCR, and TCRdb holds only the in-frame ones, with some missing. The sample shows 65,000 or so clones, 87% of them seen only once. Autoimmune disease history or systemic immunosuppression excluded patients. Sequencing was performed on CD4+ or CD8+ T cells sorted from blood, taken in a trial of the OX40 agonist ivuxolimab. This TCR was recovered from an adult with an advanced solid tumor such as melanoma, head and neck, liver or kidney cancer. The J gene is TRBJ2-7, the V gene TRBV6-6, with a tentative D call TRBD1 (6 bases). CDR3 region: CASTGQSYEQYF. The CDR3 DNA is TGTGCCAGCACTGGACAGTCCTACGAGCAGTACTTC.